These 26 T cell receptor beta chains were sequenced from one sample in a study of T-cell memory formation after mild COVID-19. TCRdb re-called the 5' RACE reads through MiXCR, storing one row per CDR3 protein. Among 350,000 or so distinct CDR3 sequences listed, approximately 22% were seen once. Sequenced sample: PBMCs or a T cell subset sorted from them (not recorded which). The source of these receptors is a man aged 18 to 29 who had mild COVID-19 (a few samples of this study predate the infection). Cell type and time point are not known.

This clonotype was counted many times. This rearrangement joins TRBV7-2 to TRBJ2-5; no clear D gene. The CDR3 contains 15 residues. Trimming took 1 base from V and 2 from J, leaving 11 bases between them. Germline CDR1 reads SGHTA; CDR2 reads FQGNSA. The CDR3 reads CASSLGAGSQETQYF. CDR3 DNA sequence: TGTGCCAGCAGCTTAGGGGCAGGTTCTCAAGAGACCCAGTACTTC.

The chain links TRBV15 to TRBJ2-2; TRBD2 is a possible D gene (5 bases). Trimming pared 0 bases from V and 4 bases from J, leaving 12 bases between. Germline CDR1 LNHNV, CDR2 YYDKDF (reference sequence). This CDR3 region has 16 residues. The CDR3 DNA reads as TGTGCCACCAGCAGAGATCACCTGGCGGGCACCGGGGAGCTGTTTTTT. It yields the protein CATSRDHLAGTGELFF.

This clonotype was found a few times. The CDR3 loop is CASSVGAGQNTEAFF. The CDR3 coding sequence is TGTGCCAGCAGCGTAGGTGCAGGCCAGAACACTGAAGCTTTCTTT. The J gene is TRBJ1-1, the V gene TRBV9; no reliable D call. CDR3 length: 15 residues. Germline CDR1 SGDLS, CDR2 YYNGEE. V was clipped by 0 bases and J by 1 base, with 10 bases between them.

This clonotype was counted between two and nine times. The chain links TRBV18 to TRBJ2-7; the D gene is possibly TRBD1 (6 bases). The germline V gene encodes CDR1 KGHSH and CDR2 LQKENI. The length of the CDR3 is 13 residues. V was shortened by 3 bases and J by 4 bases, with 10 bases between the two germline ends. CDR3 DNA: TGTGCCAGCTCACCGTGGACAGATTACGAGCAGTACTTC. Translated, it gives CASSPWTDYEQYF.

This clonotype was picked up a small number of times. The chain joins TRBV24-1 to TRBJ1-2, with unresolved D. CDR1 and CDR2 from the germline V gene are KGHDR and SFDVKD. V was pared by 2 bases and J by 5 bases, with 11 bases between. CDR3 length: 14 amino acids. Here the CDR3 reads CATSDSKGFYGYTF. The CDR3, as DNA: TGTGCCACCAGTGATTCGAAGGGTTTTTATGGCTACACCTTC.

The rearrangement links TRBV7-6 to TRBJ2-7; 8 bases align to TRBD1. The V gene's germline CDR1 is SGHVS and CDR2 FNYEAQ. With V trimmed by 6 bases and J by 7 bases, 17 bases remained unmatched. CDR3 length: 16 residues. The CDR3 region is CASSKFAGTGRREQYF. The CDR3 bases are TGTGCCAGCAGTAAATTCGCCGGGACAGGACGTCGAGAGCAGTACTTC.

A few counts support this clonotype. The genes are TRBV5-1 and TRBJ2-5; the D gene could be TRBD1 or TRBD2 (5 bases each). The CDR3 length is 15 residues. From germline, CDR1 is SGHRS and CDR2 YFSETQ. Trimming took 4 bases from V and 0 from J, leaving 13 bases between them. CDR3 protein: CASSLGEPYQETQYF. DNA for the CDR3: TGCGCCAGCAGCCTGGGGGAGCCGTACCAAGAGACCCAGTACTTC.

V is TRBV5-1 and J is TRBJ2-2; perhaps TRBD1 as D (6 bases). Trimming shortened V by 4 bases and J by 6 bases, and 13 bases separated the two germline ends. The CDR3 covers 14 residues. The germline CDR1 and CDR2 sequences are SGHRS and YFSETQ. CDR3 sequence reads: CASSESGAPGELFF. The CDR3 coding sequence is TGCGCCAGCAGCGAATCAGGGGCTCCCGGGGAGCTGTTTTTT.

This clonotype turned up a few times. J is TRBJ2-1 and V is TRBV12-3 or TRBV12-4, with TRBD2 identical over 8 bases. The CDR3 consists of 16 residues. The V segment lost 5 bases and the J segment 4 bases; nucleotides outside the gene matches: 10. In nucleotides, the CDR3 is TGTGCCAGCAGTCCACCCGGTAGCGGGGCTTACAATGAGCAGTTCTTC. Amino acid sequence: CASSPPGSGAYNEQFF.

This clonotype has only a few counts. The rearrangement joins TRBV6-2 or TRBV6-3 to TRBJ2-7; D is uncertain. Trimming removed 8 bases from V and 3 bases from J, with 11 bases in between. The CDR3 consists of 12 residues. Germline V lookup: CDR1 MNHEY, CDR2 SVGEGT. In nucleotides, the CDR3 is TGTGCCAGCGGAGAAGGAGACTACGAGCAGTACTTC. It is translated as CASGEGDYEQYF.

The rearrangement uses TRBV5-1 and TRBJ1-5; perhaps TRBD1 as D (5 bases). The V and J ends lost 4 bases and 4 bases respectively, with 15 bases between them. CDR1 and CDR2 (germline): SGHRS, YFSETQ. This CDR3 is built from 15 residues. The CDR3, as DNA: TGCGCCAGCAGCGATACAGGTGGGGATAATCAGCCCCAGCATTTT. As protein: CASSDTGGDNQPQHF.

In its sample, this clonotype was seen a few times. The V and J genes are TRBV11-2 and TRBJ2-3; no clear D. Trimming took off 3 bases at V and 4 bases at J, with 8 bases between the two ends. Per germline, CDR1 SGHAT and CDR2 FQNNGV. The CDR3 sequence is 13 residues long. CDR3 nucleotide sequence: TGTGCCAGCAGCTTTTCCTATGCAGATACGCAGTATTTT. This translates into CASSFSYADTQYF. Looking up the rest from reference TRBV11-2 and TRBJ2-3 gives the full variable domain: EAGVAQSPRYKIIEKRQSVAFWCNPISGHATLYWYQQILGQGPKLLIQFQNNGVVDDSQLPKDRFSAERLKGVDSTLKIQPAKLEDSAVYLCASSFSYADTQYFGPGTRLTVL.

This clonotype was counted between two and nine times. This chain connects TRBV5-5 to TRBJ1-2; 7 bases agree with TRBD1. The CDR3 spans 15 residues. The V gene end was trimmed by 2 bases and the J gene end by 4 bases; junction bases not matched to a gene: 8. The germline gives CDR1 SGHKS, CDR2 YYEKEE (reference sequence). The CDR3 is CASSLPGRGPYGYTF. CDR3 nucleotides: TGTGCCAGCAGCTTACCGGGAAGGGGGCCCTATGGCTACACCTTC.

Only a few counts were recorded for this clonotype. J is TRBJ2-3 and V is TRBV7-8, with TRBD1 matching over 10 bases. Trimming took 8 bases from V and 7 from J; bases not matched to a gene: 12. Germline CDR1 SGHVS, CDR2 FQNEAQ. The CDR3 extends over 15 amino acids. CDR3 region: CASVIGQGGVNTQYF. For the CDR3, the DNA is TGTGCCAGCGTAATTGGACAGGGGGGCGTGAATACGCAGTATTTT.

This clonotype occurred a few times. The chain combines TRBV9 with TRBJ2-3, with a possible D match to TRBD2 (5 bases). Germline loops: CDR1 SGDLS, CDR2 YYNGEE. CDR3 length equals 15 residues. The V end was cut by 0 bases, the J end by 7 bases, with 15 bases between. Here the CDR3 reads CASSVDVTGSYTQYF. The CDR3 nucleotides read TGTGCCAGCAGCGTAGACGTTACGGGAAGTTATACGCAGTATTTT.

This clonotype has only a few counts. V is TRBV12-3 or TRBV12-4 and J is TRBJ1-2; TRBD1 agrees at 8 bases. V shed 6 bases, J shed 3 bases, and the junction held 9 bases outside the gene matches. This CDR3 has 15 residues. The CDR3 coding sequence is TGTGCCAGCAGCCACCCGGACAGGGCGGACTATGGCTACACCTTC. Translating gives CASSHPDRADYGYTF.

The chain employs TRBV6-5 and TRBJ2-3; 7 positions agree with TRBD1. There are 14 residues in the CDR3. Per germline, CDR1 MNHEY and CDR2 SVGAGI. The trim removed 6 bases at V and 5 bases at J, leaving 8 bases unmatched. For the CDR3, the DNA is TGTGCCAGCAGCTATGACAGGGTGGGAGATACGCAGTATTTT. Its translation: CASSYDRVGDTQYF.

The chain couples TRBV5-1 to TRBJ2-1; TRBD1 aligns across 9 bases. With V trimmed by 4 bases and J by 6 bases, 5 bases remained unmatched. Per germline, CDR1 SGHRS and CDR2 YFSETQ. This CDR3 has 14 residues. DNA for the CDR3: TGCGCCAGCAGCCCCAGACAGGGGGGCAATGAGCAGTTCTTC. Residues: CASSPRQGGNEQFF.

This clonotype was counted between two and nine times. The chain links TRBV7-2 to TRBJ2-3, with D tentatively TRBD1 (8 bases). V was shortened by 5 bases and J by 4 bases, with 16 bases between the two germline ends. Germline CDR1 SGHTA, CDR2 FQGNSA. The CDR3 sequence is 15 residues long. The CDR3 sequence is CASSHTGGGADTQYF. The CDR3 DNA reads TGTGCCAGCAGCCACACAGGGGGGGGAGCAGATACGCAGTATTTT.

The chain has TRBV5-1 and TRBJ2-1; 13 bases align to TRBD2. Germline V gene sequence: CDR1 SGHRS, CDR2 YFSETQ. V shed 4 bases and J 4 bases; nucleotides not matched to a gene: 8. This CDR3 is built from 17 residues. CDR3 DNA: TGCGCCAGCAGCCCGGAACTGACTAGCGGGGGGTACAATGAGCAGTTCTTC. Translated, it gives CASSPELTSGGYNEQFF.

About this clonotype: One junction end does not reproduce the germline sequence, and a read error may be involved. The CDR3 loop reads CASSLVSGNTIYF. CDR3 sequence (DNA): TGTGCCAGCAGTTTAGTCTCTGGAAACACCATATATTTT. The J gene is TRBJ1-3, the V gene TRBV7-9; D unclear. The CDR3 runs to 13 residues. Germline V gene sequence: CDR1 SEHNR, CDR2 FQNEAQ (reference sequence).

The table lists this clonotype with a few counts. The CDR3 loop reads CASSLGPGQIPLEAFF. The CDR3 nucleotides read TGTGCCAGCAGTTTAGGTCCGGGACAGATCCCCCTCGAAGCTTTCTTT. The chain links TRBV28 to TRBJ1-1; 7 bases match TRBD1. Germline V CDR1 and CDR2: MDHEN, SYDVKM. V was pared by 2 bases and J by 8 bases, with 14 bases of the junction left unmatched. The CDR3 consists of 16 residues. Combining the CDR3 with reference TRBV28 and TRBJ1-1 gives the whole variable domain DVKVTQSSRYLVKRTGEKVFLECVQDMDHENMFWYRQDPGLGLRLIYFSYDVKMKEKGDIPEGYSVSREKKERFSLILESASTNQTSMYLCASSLGPGQIPLEAFFGQGTRLTVV.

This clonotype appeared a few times. The V call is TRBV7-2, the J call TRBJ2-1; D may be TRBD1 (6 bases). The germline V gene encodes CDR1 SGHTA and CDR2 FQGNSA. Trimming stripped 3 bases from V and 5 bases from J, with 11 bases between. The CDR3 totals 14 residues. The CDR3 nucleotides read TGTGCCAGCAGCTTGTGGGGGCTCGACAATGAGCAGTTCTTC. This sequence encodes CASSLWGLDNEQFF.

The chain employs TRBV20-1 and TRBJ2-7; maybe TRBD1 (6 bases). The germline V gene encodes CDR1 DFQATT and CDR2 SNEGSKA (reference sequence). V lost 5 bases, J lost 6 bases, and 23 bases lay in between. The CDR3 has 15 amino acids. The CDR3, as DNA: TGCAGTGCTCTCGAAGTTCGGGACACCCGCGGCGAGCAGTACGTC. Translation: CSALEVRDTRGEQYV.

This clonotype was detected a few times. This chain connects TRBV7-2 to TRBJ1-3; a weak D match, TRBD1 (6 bases). V lost 0 bases and J lost 0, with 21 bases in between. This CDR3 has 20 residues. The germline V gene encodes CDR1 SGHTA and CDR2 FQGNSA. The CDR3 nucleotides read TGTGCCAGCAGCTTAGCACGCTCACCCTTACAGGGCCCCTCTGGAAACACCATATATTTT. Residues: CASSLARSPLQGPSGNTIYF.

This clonotype was seen only a few times. The chain recombines TRBV4-1 with TRBJ2-2, with 9 nucleotides matching TRBD1. The CDR3 extends over 15 amino acids. Germline V gene sequence: CDR1 MGHRA, CDR2 YSYEKL. Trimming removed 2 bases from V and 8 bases from J; junction bases left unmatched: 6. CDR3 bases: TGCGCCAGCAGCCAACCGGGACAGGGAATGGGGGAGCTGTTTTTT. It yields the protein CASSQPGQGMGELFF.